These 23 T cell receptor beta chains were sequenced from one sample in a study of response to subunit inactivated influenza vaccine. One entry per CDR3 protein, called by TCRdb with MiXCR from the RT-PCR reads. Of hundreds of thousands of distinct CDR3 sequences in the sample, 10% to 12% were seen once. The sample was also linked to a second study, of T cells expressing NK-cell markers. Per that paper: 5'RACE template switching built TCR beta cDNA with unique molecular identifiers.

This sample comprised PBMCs from blood, obtained on the day of vaccination. The receptors were gathered from a man aged 45-60 years who received an inactivated influenza vaccine.

The rearrangement joins TRBV4-1 to TRBJ2-5; D possibly corresponds to TRBD1 (6 bases). V dropped 0 bases and J dropped 6 bases, with 14 bases sitting between them. This CDR3 region has 15 residues. Germline V lookup: CDR1 MGHRA, CDR2 YSYEKL. The CDR3 DNA follows: TGCGCCAGCAGCCAAGAGGAAGACAGGAGGAAGACCCAGTACTTC. This codes for CASSQEEDRRKTQYF.

CDR3 loop: CSALLYRETQYF. CDR3 nucleotide sequence: TGCAGCGCCTTACTATATAGGGAGACCCAGTACTTC. This chain links TRBV29-1 with TRBJ2-5; D gene unclear. The CDR3 contains 12 residues. Trimming stripped 7 bases from V and 5 bases from J, with 14 bases between. Looked up from germline, CDR1 is SQVTM and CDR2 is ANQGSEA. The variable domain in full, with the rest retrieved from reference TRBV29-1 and TRBJ2-5, is SAVISQKPSRDICQRGTSLTIQCQVDSQVTMMFWYRQQPGQSLTLIATANQGSEATYESGFVIDKFPISRPNLTFSTLTVSNMSPEDSSIYLCSALLYRETQYFGPGTRLLVL.

CDR3 bases: TGTGCCAGCAGCTTATTAACTCACAAAGAGCAGTACTTC. Translation gives CASSLLTHKEQYF. This rearrangement joins TRBV7-2 to TRBJ2-7; D ambiguous. V dropped 2 bases and J dropped 7 bases, with 12 bases sitting between them. The CDR3 runs 13 residues. Germline V gene data show CDR1 as SGHTA and CDR2 as FQGNSA.

The V call is TRBV27, the J call TRBJ2-7; D tentatively reads TRBD1 or TRBD2 (6 bases each). CDR1 MNHEY and CDR2 SMNVEV come from the germline V gene (reference sequence). The V gene lost 3 bases and the J gene lost 0 bases, with 12 bases spanning the gap. The CDR3 extends over 15 amino acids. The chain's CDR3 is CASSLGGWGSYEQYF. The CDR3, as DNA: TGTGCCAGCAGTTTGGGGGGCTGGGGCTCCTACGAGCAGTACTTC.

This clonotype was observed a handful of times. V is TRBV12-3 or TRBV12-4 and J is TRBJ2-1, with TRBD2 as a possible D gene (6 bases). Trimming took off 8 bases at V and 4 bases at J, with 18 bases between the two ends. The CDR3 contains 15 residues. CDR3 sequence reads: CASRTNDGTYNEQFF. In DNA form, the CDR3 reads TGTGCCAGCCGAACGAACGATGGGACTTACAATGAGCAGTTCTTC.

The table lists this clonotype with a few counts. The chain has TRBV7-9 and TRBJ2-7, with D maybe TRBD1 (5 bases). This CDR3 contains 16 residues. Germline CDR1 is SEHNR and CDR2 is FQNEAQ (reference sequence). Trimming took off 5 bases at V and 7 bases at J, with 24 bases between the two ends. The CDR3 here is CASSPDLGRAAREQYF. For the CDR3, the DNA is TGTGCCAGCAGCCCTGACCTAGGCAGGGCGGCGCGGGAGCAGTACTTC. Supplemented by reference TRBV7-9 and TRBJ2-7, the full variable domain reads DTGVSQNPRHKITKRGQNVTFRCDPISEHNRLYWYRQTLGQGPEFLTYFQNEAQLEKSRLLSDRFSAERPKGSFSTLEIQRTEQGDSAMYLCASSPDLGRAAREQYFGPGTRLTVT.

In this sample, this clonotype turned up many times. CDR3 protein: CASSQDYSVLTGELFF. CDR3 nucleotide sequence: TGTGCCAGCAGCCAAGATTACAGCGTCCTCACCGGGGAGCTGTTTTTT. The chain is built from TRBV3-1 and TRBJ2-2, with no clear D. The V end was cut by 0 bases, the J end by 4 bases, with 12 bases between. CDR1 and CDR2 (germline): LGHDT, YNNKEL (reference sequence). CDR3 length: 16 amino acids.

J is TRBJ2-2 and V is TRBV5-6; 8 bases line up with TRBD1. Germline-derived CDR1 and CDR2 are SGHDT and YYEEEE. The junction had 5 bases not matched to a gene; V was cut back by 0 bases and J by 7 bases. CDR3 length equals 15 residues. In DNA form, the CDR3 reads TGTGCCAGCAGCTTGGAGGACAGGGATGTCGGGGAGCTGTTTTTT. It yields the protein CASSLEDRDVGELFF.

This clonotype has more than one count but fewer than ten. The CDR3 sequence: CASSLEMGLRTQYF. The CDR3 nucleotides are TGTGCCAGCAGCTTAGAGATGGGCTTAAGGACCCAGTACTTC. The chain recombines TRBV7-2 with TRBJ2-5; no clear D gene. The CDR3 is made up of 14 amino acids. Trimming pared 1 base from V and 7 bases from J, leaving 13 bases between. Germline-derived CDR1 and CDR2 are SGHTA and FQGNSA.

This clonotype came up many times. The rearrangement links TRBV28 to TRBJ2-3; 10 bases fit TRBD2. CDR3 length: 14 amino acids. The J segment lost 3 bases and the V segment lost 6 bases, leaving 3 bases of the junction unmatched. From germline, CDR1 is MDHEN and CDR2 SYDVKM. CDR3 in amino acids: CASRQREGTDTQYF. The CDR3 DNA reads as TGTGCCAGCAGACAGCGGGAGGGAACAGATACGCAGTATTTT.

In this sample, this clonotype turned up a few times. The chain links TRBV7-2 to TRBJ1-4; D uncertain. This CDR3 spans 15 amino acids. The V and J ends lost 0 bases and 4 bases respectively, with 9 bases between them. Germline lookup yields CDR1 SGHTA and CDR2 FQGNSA. This chain's CDR3 is CASSLAGSFNEKLFF. The DNA for the CDR3 is TGTGCCAGCAGCTTAGCGGGCAGCTTTAATGAAAAACTGTTTTTT.

This clonotype was recorded a few times. V usage is TRBV29-1 and J usage is TRBJ2-3; D might be TRBD2 (5 bases). Germline CDR1 SQVTM, CDR2 ANQGSEA. V gave up 5 bases and J gave up 2 bases, with 14 bases separating them. There are 14 residues in the CDR3. The CDR3 nucleotides read TGCAGCGTTATCCTGGGCGGGTCCACAGATACGCAGTATTTT. The encoded protein is CSVILGGSTDTQYF.

This clonotype has just a few counts. The conserved final phenylalanine or tryptophan is absent from the CDR3, which likely points to a read error. No DNA is shown, since the ends of the CDR3 on it are uncertain; the CDR3 is the one TCRdb lists. The chain carries TRBV2 and TRBJ2-5; the table's TRBD2 call for D was not verified on the DNA. Per the germline V gene, CDR1 is SNHLY and CDR2 is FYNNEI. The CDR3 is 13 residues long, ends included. CDR3 amino acids: CASRLGSGGPVVL.

This clonotype was counted a few times. This chain uses TRBV25-1 with TRBJ1-5; the D gene is possibly TRBD1 (6 bases). The CDR3 is 15 residues long. Germline V CDR1 and CDR2: MGHDK, SYGVNS. The V and J ends lost 2 bases and 4 bases respectively, with 12 bases between them. CDR3 in DNA: TGTGCCAGCAGTGAAGCCGGACAGATGAATCAGCCCCAGCATTTT. This codes for CASSEAGQMNQPQHF.

The sample holds a few counts of this clonotype. V usage is TRBV19 and J usage is TRBJ2-5, with D possibly being TRBD1 (5 bases). Deletions cut 7 bases from V and 2 bases from J, with 11 bases between. The CDR3 covers 13 residues. The germline gives CDR1 LNHDA, CDR2 SQIVND (reference sequence). The CDR3 loop reads CASNPRVQETQYF. The CDR3 DNA is TGTGCCAGTAACCCCAGGGTTCAAGAGACCCAGTACTTC. Together with reference TRBV19 and TRBJ2-5, the CDR3 gives the full variable domain: DGGITQSPKYLFRKEGQNVTLSCEQNLNHDAMYWYRQDPGQGLRLIYYSQIVNDFQKGDIAEGYSVSREKKESFPLTVTSAQKNPTAFYLCASNPRVQETQYFGPGTRLLVL.

This clonotype was seen repeatedly, ten times or more. The chain carries TRBV29-1 and TRBJ2-7; no firm D call. Germline loops: CDR1 SQVTM, CDR2 ANQGSEA. V lost 3 bases, J lost 3 bases, and 6 bases lay in between. The CDR3 covers 11 residues. The CDR3, as DNA: TGCAGCGTTGATCTGGGCTACGAGCAGTACTTC. As protein: CSVDLGYEQYF.

A word on this clonotype: Sequence at one end of the junction differs from germline and may be a read error. This chain connects TRBV14 to TRBJ2-3; 7 bases line up with TRBD2. Germline V CDR1 and CDR2: SGHDN, FVKESK. The CDR3 is 20 amino acids. The CDR3 coding sequence is TGTGCCAGCAGCCAAGAAGGGCCTCGGGGGGAACTTCCACACACAGATACGCAGTTTTTT. Protein product: CASSQEGPRGELPHTDTQFF. The full variable domain, with the rest looked up from reference TRBV14 and TRBJ2-3, is EAGVTQFPSHSVIEKGQTVTLRCDPISGHDNLYWYRRVMGKEIKFLLHFVKESKQDESGMPNNRFLAERTGGTYSTLKVQPAELEDSGVYFCASSQEGPRGELPHTDTQFFGPGTRLTVL.

This clonotype occurred a few times. CDR3 sequence reads: CAIRDNSGNTIYF. CDR3 nucleotides: TGTGCCATCAGGGACAACTCTGGAAACACCATATATTTT. The chain has TRBV10-3 and TRBJ1-3; D may be TRBD1 (5 bases). CDR1 and CDR2 (germline): ENHRY, SYGVKD. The CDR3 consists of 13 residues. Trimming took 6 bases from V and 0 from J, leaving 6 bases between them.

The chain is built from TRBV20-1 and TRBJ2-7, with 12 bases matching TRBD2. Germline lookup yields CDR1 DFQATT and CDR2 SNEGSKA (reference sequence). J lost 6 bases, V lost 5 bases, and 11 bases had no gene match. The CDR3 covers 15 residues. CDR3 sequence: CSAGGTSGSLFEQYF. The CDR3 DNA reads as TGCAGTGCTGGCGGGACTAGCGGGTCTTTATTCGAGCAGTACTTC.

This clonotype was counted between two and nine times. The chain has TRBV20-1 and TRBJ2-7; 7 positions agree with TRBD1. Germline V gene data show CDR1 as DFQATT and CDR2 as SNEGSKA (reference sequence). The length of the CDR3 is 14 residues. With 5 bases clipped from V and 3 bases from J, the junction kept 10 bases outside the gene matches. As DNA, the CDR3 is TGCAGTGCTCCCGCCCTCCGGGACAGCTACGAGCAGTACTTC. Its translation: CSAPALRDSYEQYF.

V usage is TRBV12-3 or TRBV12-4 and J usage is TRBJ2-4; D possibly corresponds to TRBD1 (5 bases). With 6 bases removed from V and 3 bases from J, the gap between germline ends came to 18 bases. The length of the CDR3 is 16 residues. The CDR3: CASSFGQGMGKNIQYF. The CDR3 nucleotides read TGTGCCAGCAGCTTTGGGCAGGGAATGGGCAAAAACATTCAGTACTTC.

This clonotype turned up a few times. The V call is TRBV5-5, the J call TRBJ2-1; D ambiguous. This CDR3 comprises 14 residues. In germline, CDR1 is SGHKS, CDR2 YYEKEE (reference sequence). The ends were cut back, 1 base at V and 1 base at J, with 6 bases in the middle. Here the CDR3 DNA reads TGTGCCAGCAGCTTGACAGATTCCTACAATGAGCAGTTCTTC. This sequence encodes CASSLTDSYNEQFF.

In this sample, this clonotype turned up many times. The J gene is TRBJ2-2, the V gene TRBV7-8; either TRBD1 or TRBD2 may fit D (5 bases each). Germline-derived CDR1 and CDR2 are SGHVS and FQNEAQ. This CDR3 contains 16 residues. Deletions cut 2 bases from V and 3 bases from J, with 13 bases between. This chain's CDR3 is CASSLRDGADTGELFF. The DNA of the CDR3 is TGTGCCAGCAGCTTAAGGGACGGGGCGGACACCGGGGAGCTGTTTTTT.